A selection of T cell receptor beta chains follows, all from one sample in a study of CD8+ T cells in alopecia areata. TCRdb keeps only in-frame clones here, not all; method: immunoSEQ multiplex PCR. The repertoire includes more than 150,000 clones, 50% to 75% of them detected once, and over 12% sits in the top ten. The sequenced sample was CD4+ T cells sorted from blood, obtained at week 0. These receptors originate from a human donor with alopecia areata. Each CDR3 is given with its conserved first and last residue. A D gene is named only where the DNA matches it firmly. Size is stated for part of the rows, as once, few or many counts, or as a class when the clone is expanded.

CDR3 protein: CASSLDSPTDSPLHF
CDR3 DNA: TGCGCCAGCAGCCTCGACAGTCCTACAGATTCACCCCTCCACTTT
V gene: TRBV5-1
J gene: TRBJ1-6
D gene: .
clone size: once

CDR3 protein: CASSVGPPSGELFF
CDR3 DNA: TGTGCCAGCAGCGTCGGACCGCCATCCGGGGAGCTGTTTTTT
V gene: TRBV5-6
J gene: TRBJ2-2
D gene: .
clone size: .

CDR3 protein: CASSQDRVPYGYTF
CDR3 DNA: TGTGCCAGCAGCCAGGACAGGGTCCCCTATGGCTACACCTTC
V gene: TRBV4-2
J gene: TRBJ1-2
D gene: TRBD1
clone size: .

CDR3 protein: CASVESGGGTEAFF
CDR3 DNA: TGTGCCAGCGTCGAATCAGGGGGCGGGACTGAAGCTTTCTTT
V gene: TRBV28
J gene: TRBJ1-1
D gene: TRBD1
clone size: .

CDR3 protein: CSVLPRLVGKETQYF
CDR3 DNA: TGCAGCGTTCTGCCCAGGTTGGTCGGTAAAGAGACCCAGTACTTC
V gene: TRBV29-1
J gene: TRBJ2-5
D gene: .
clone size: .

CDR3 protein: CASSEQAYNEQFF
CDR3 DNA: TGCGCCAGCAGTGAACAGGCCTACAATGAGCAGTTCTTC
V gene: TRBV10-1
J gene: TRBJ2-1
D gene: .
clone size: .

CDR3 protein: CAISEGSWYGYTF
CDR3 DNA: TGTGCCATCAGTGAAGGCAGCTGGTATGGCTACACCTTC
V gene: TRBV10-3
J gene: TRBJ1-2
D gene: .
clone size: .

CDR3 protein: CASSPSPSYNEQFF
CDR3 DNA: TGTGCCAGCTCGCCTTCCCCCTCCTACAATGAGCAGTTCTTC
V gene: TRBV18
J gene: TRBJ2-1
D gene: .
clone size: .

CDR3 protein: CAEIYRGEAFF
CDR3 DNA: TGTGCCGAAATATACAGGGGAGAAGCTTTCTTT
V gene: TRBV30
J gene: TRBJ1-1
D gene: TRBD1
clone size: .

CDR3 protein: CASSMEGRGPDLSYTF
CDR3 DNA: TGTGCCAGCAGCATGGAGGGGCGGGGGCCGGATTTGAGCTACACCTTC
V gene: TRBV5-4
J gene: TRBJ1-2
D gene: .
clone size: few

CDR3 protein: CASSILGGSNYGYTF
CDR3 DNA: TGTGCCAGTAGTATTCTCGGTGGATCTAACTATGGCTACACCTTC
V gene: TRBV19
J gene: TRBJ1-2
D gene: .
clone size: .

CDR3 protein: CSAASKLNSGNTIYF
CDR3 DNA: TGCAGCGCTGCCTCAAAACTCAACTCTGGAAACACCATATATTTT
V gene: TRBV29-1
J gene: TRBJ1-3
D gene: .
clone size: few

CDR3 protein: CASSNAANTEAFF
CDR3 DNA: TGCGCCAGCAGCAACGCGGCAAACACTGAAGCTTTCTTT
V gene: TRBV5-1
J gene: TRBJ1-1
D gene: .
clone size: few

CDR3 protein: CASKGGRSSYEQYF
CDR3 DNA: TGTGCCAGCAAGGGGGGCCGTAGCTCCTACGAGCAGTACTTC
V gene: TRBV13
J gene: TRBJ2-7
D gene: .
clone size: .

CDR3 protein: CASSEGQPYEQYF
CDR3 DNA: TGTGCCAGCAGTGAGGGACAGCCCTACGAGCAGTACTTC
V gene: TRBV6-1
J gene: TRBJ2-7
D gene: TRBD1
clone size: .

CDR3 protein: CASSPPGGSTGELFF
CDR3 DNA: TGTGCCAGCTCACCACCGGGGGGGTCCACCGGGGAGCTGTTTTTT
V gene: TRBV18
J gene: TRBJ2-2
D gene: TRBD2
clone size: .

CDR3 protein: CASRKWGITEAFF
CDR3 DNA: TGTGCCAGCAGAAAGTGGGGAATCACTGAAGCTTTCTTT
V gene: TRBV6-5
J gene: TRBJ1-1
D gene: .
clone size: .

CDR3 protein: CAWSGTRITIYF
CDR3 DNA: TGTGCCTGGAGTGGCACCAGAATCACCATATATTTT
V gene: TRBV30
J gene: TRBJ1-3
D gene: .
clone size: .